The 25 T cell receptor beta chains reported below all come from one sample, sequenced in a study of OX40 agonist ivuxolimab in advanced cancers. Libraries were prepared by immunoSEQ multiplex PCR; TCRdb keeps only in-frame clonotypes and omits some of them. The profile covers more than 85,000 clones, with around 91% appearing a single time and roughly 1.6% taken by the ten largest. The starting material was CD4+ or CD8+ T cells sorted from blood, obtained in a trial of the OX40 agonist ivuxolimab. The source is an adult with an advanced solid tumor such as melanoma, head and neck, liver or kidney cancer.

The rearrangement links TRBV9 to TRBJ2-3; possibly TRBD1 for D (5 bases). Germline V gives CDR1 SGDLS, CDR2 YYNGEE. V lost 0 bases to trimming and J lost 4 bases, with 9 bases between them. The CDR3 extends over 14 amino acids. In DNA, the CDR3 is TGTGCCAGCAGCGTAGGGGGCACATCAGATACGCAGTATTTT. Translating gives CASSVGGTSDTQYF.

The chain is built from TRBV29-1 and TRBJ2-1; 7 bases fit TRBD1. The CDR3 extends over 15 amino acids. With 1 base clipped from V and 5 bases from J, the junction kept 8 bases outside the gene matches. Germline assignment: CDR1 SQVTM and CDR2 ANQGSEA. The CDR3 DNA reads TGCAGCGTTGAAGGGTTCCGGGACAGTGACAATGAGCAGTTCTTC. Translating it yields CSVEGFRDSDNEQFF.

The rearrangement links TRBV5-1 to TRBJ2-7; D possibly corresponds to TRBD1 (5 bases). The CDR3 runs to 15 residues. Trimming removed 2 bases at V and 1 base at J, with 13 bases between. Germline CDR1 is SGHRS and CDR2 is YFSETQ. CDR3: CASSFDTGSSYEQYF. CDR3 nucleotides: TGCGCCAGCAGCTTCGACACAGGATCTTCCTACGAGCAGTACTTC.

The CDR3 nucleotides are TGCGCCAGCAGCCAGTTAGCGGGAGTGTCCCACGAGCAGTACTTC. It translates to CASSQLAGVSHEQYF. This rearrangement joins TRBV4-1 to TRBJ2-7; 9 bases agree with TRBD2. Germline CDR1 and CDR2: MGHRA and YSYEKL. With 3 bases clipped from V and 5 bases from J, the junction kept 8 bases outside the gene matches. CDR3 size: 15 residues.

The V call is TRBV6-1, the J call TRBJ1-5; 8 positions match TRBD1. J gave up 4 bases and V 6 bases, and 5 bases lay outside the gene matches. The CDR3 loop spans 14 amino acids. Germline loops: CDR1 MNHNS, CDR2 SASEGT. CDR3 bases: TGTGCCAGCAGAGACGACAGGGGTAATCAGCCCCAGCATTTT. This translates into CASRDDRGNQPQHF.

The chain has TRBV5-1 and TRBJ2-4, with 8 nucleotides matching TRBD1. The CDR3 length is 18 residues. V trimming: 1 base; J trimming: 2 bases; junction bases outside the gene matches: 11. CDR1 and CDR2 from the germline V gene are SGHRS and YFSETQ. This chain's CDR3 is CASSLIRGQGNTKNIQYF. In nucleotides, the CDR3 is TGCGCCAGCAGCTTGATCCGCGGACAGGGTAACACCAAAAACATTCAGTACTTC.

The chain uses TRBV11-2 and TRBJ2-7, with 7 nucleotides matching TRBD1. Germline V gives CDR1 SGHAT, CDR2 FQNNGV. Trimming removed 6 bases from V and 4 bases from J; junction bases left unmatched: 15. The CDR3 has 16 amino acids. The CDR3 spells CASSSRRTGAGYEQYF. CDR3 coding DNA: TGTGCCAGCAGTTCGCGTCGAACAGGGGCGGGTTACGAGCAGTACTTC.

This sequence joins TRBV9 and TRBJ2-7; 7 bases map to TRBD1. CDR1 is SGDLS and CDR2 is YYNGEE in the germline V gene. The CDR3 runs 15 residues. Trimming removed 4 bases from V and 3 bases from J; junction bases left unmatched: 10. As DNA, the CDR3 is TGTGCCAGCAGCCCCAGTCGACAGGGCCACTACGAGCAGTACTTC. Its translation is CASSPSRQGHYEQYF.

The chain uses TRBV11-2 and TRBJ2-1, with D unclear. The CDR3 length is 16 residues. The germline V and J ends were trimmed by 4 bases and 0 bases, with 13 bases remaining between them. The germline gives CDR1 SGHAT, CDR2 FQNNGV. As DNA, the CDR3 is TGTGCCAGCAGCTACGAACCATATAGCTCCTACAATGAGCAGTTCTTC. It encodes CASSYEPYSSYNEQFF.

J is TRBJ2-2 and V is TRBV19; 9 bases line up with TRBD2. The length of the CDR3 is 16 residues. The J segment lost 4 bases and the V segment lost 3 bases, leaving 6 bases of the junction unmatched. Per germline, CDR1 LNHDA and CDR2 SQIVND (reference sequence). For the CDR3, the DNA is TGTGCCAGTAGTATGGGTAGCGGGAGAGGCACCGGGGAGCTGTTTTTT. This translates into CASSMGSGRGTGELFF.

The V gene is TRBV30, the J gene TRBJ2-3; D gene uncertain. The CDR3 has 12 residues. The V and J ends lost 4 bases and 2 bases respectively, with 7 bases between them. The germline V gene encodes CDR1 GTSNPN and CDR2 SVGIG (reference sequence). CDR3 sequence: CAWTTVTDTQYF. As DNA, the CDR3 is TGTGCCTGGACCACGGTCACAGATACGCAGTATTTT.

The chain uses TRBV30 and TRBJ1-1, with D perhaps matching TRBD1 (5 bases). There are 13 residues in the CDR3. Trimming took 3 bases from V and 3 from J, leaving 11 bases between them. The germline CDR1 and CDR2 sequences are GTSNPN and SVGIG (reference sequence). CDR3 sequence (DNA): TGTGCCTGGAGAAACAGGAGATACACTGAAGCTTTCTTT. It is translated as CAWRNRRYTEAFF.

The chain combines TRBV19 with TRBJ2-6; perhaps TRBD2 as D (5 bases). Germline V CDR1 and CDR2: LNHDA, SQIVND (reference sequence). Trimming cost V 5 bases and J 0 bases, with 11 bases left between them. This CDR3 comprises 16 residues. The CDR3 reads CASSGGYASGANVLTF. CDR3 DNA: TGTGCCAGTAGTGGCGGGTATGCCTCTGGGGCCAACGTCCTGACTTTC.

The V call is TRBV5-4, the J call TRBJ2-7, with TRBD2 matching over 15 bases. The trim removed 2 bases at V and 7 bases at J, leaving 13 bases unmatched. The CDR3 contains 18 residues. Looked up from germline, CDR1 is SGHNT and CDR2 is YYREEE (reference sequence). The CDR3 coding sequence is TGTGCCAGCAGCTTAAAGGTTCTGGGACTAGCGGGAGGAGGGGAGCAGTACTTC. Translated: CASSLKVLGLAGGGEQYF.

The chain carries TRBV18 and TRBJ2-5; TRBD1 might be the D (6 bases). Deletions cut 6 bases from V and 0 bases from J, with 14 bases between. This CDR3 region has 15 residues. The germline CDR1 and CDR2 sequences are KGHSH and LQKENI. The CDR3 here is CASSQQGRDQETQYF. In DNA, the CDR3 is TGTGCCAGCTCCCAACAGGGTAGGGACCAAGAGACCCAGTACTTC.

V is TRBV28 and J is TRBJ1-2; D is perhaps TRBD1 (5 bases). Germline CDR1 and CDR2: MDHEN and SYDVKM. Deletions cut 7 bases from V and 8 bases from J, with 17 bases between. There are 13 residues in the CDR3. The CDR3 coding sequence is TGTGCCAGCACCTTTGTACCCGAGGGGGGCTACACCTTC. This encodes CASTFVPEGGYTF.

The chain employs TRBV9 and TRBJ2-1, with 7 bases that match TRBD2. Germline-derived CDR1 and CDR2 are SGDLS and YYNGEE. This CDR3 is built from 17 residues. V trimming: 0 bases; J trimming: 0 bases; junction bases outside the gene matches: 6. CDR3 DNA sequence: TGTGCCAGCAGCGTAGACCAACTAGCGAACTCCTACAATGAGCAGTTCTTC. This gives the protein CASSVDQLANSYNEQFF.

This clone was observed a few times. The V call is TRBV13, the J call TRBJ1-1, with D hard to call. The CDR3 is made up of 12 amino acids. V was cut by 4 bases and J by 6 bases, with 9 bases left in between. Germline lookup yields CDR1 PRHDT and CDR2 FYEKMQ (reference sequence). The CDR3 is CASSSNGPEAFF. CDR3 bases: TGTGCCAGCAGCTCTAACGGACCTGAAGCTTTCTTT.

V usage is TRBV4-1 and J usage is TRBJ2-7, with D possibly TRBD1 on 6 matching bases. V was trimmed by 0 bases and J by 3 bases, leaving 12 bases between them. This CDR3 comprises 15 residues. The germline V gene encodes CDR1 MGHRA and CDR2 YSYEKL. The CDR3 reads CASSQEQTGFYEQYF. DNA for the CDR3: TGCGCCAGCAGCCAAGAACAAACAGGGTTCTACGAGCAGTACTTC.

The chain links TRBV5-1 to TRBJ2-3; possible D gene TRBD1, 5 bases. With 0 bases removed from V and 2 bases from J, the gap between germline ends came to 13 bases. Germline lookup yields CDR1 SGHRS and CDR2 YFSETQ. The CDR3 is 16 amino acids. CDR3 in DNA: TGCGCCAGCAGCTTGGAGGGAAGGGGCTCCACAGATACGCAGTATTTT. This encodes CASSLEGRGSTDTQYF.

CDR3 sequence: CASSQVSGQGYGYTF. CDR3 DNA: TGTGCCAGCAGCCAAGTATCAGGACAGGGATATGGCTACACCTTC. The rearrangement joins TRBV4-2 to TRBJ1-2; 8 bases match TRBD1. The V segment lost 1 base and the J segment 5 bases; nucleotides outside the gene matches: 6. CDR3 length equals 15 residues. The germline V gene encodes CDR1 LGHNA and CDR2 YNFKEQ.

The sample holds a few counts of this clone. V usage is TRBV30 and J usage is TRBJ1-1, with D perhaps TRBD1 (5 bases). CDR1 GTSNPN and CDR2 SVGIG come from the germline V gene (reference sequence). The CDR3 sequence is 14 residues long. The germline V and J ends were trimmed by 0 bases and 4 bases, with 12 bases remaining between them. The DNA of the CDR3 is TGTGCCTGGAGTGTAAAAGGGGTGCCCACTGAAGCTTTCTTT. It translates to CAWSVKGVPTEAFF.

The rearrangement joins TRBV5-6 to TRBJ2-1, with TRBD1 identical over 7 bases. The V segment lost 1 base and the J segment 10 bases; nucleotides outside the gene matches: 14. Germline loops: CDR1 SGHDT, CDR2 YYEEEE. The CDR3 runs 16 residues. The CDR3 is CASSLSHGTARWEQFF. CDR3 nucleotide sequence: TGTGCCAGCAGCTTGTCCCATGGGACAGCCCGATGGGAGCAGTTCTTC.

This clone came up once. The rearrangement joins TRBV7-3 to TRBJ2-3, with D uncertain. This CDR3 has 14 amino acids. Per the germline V gene, CDR1 is SGHTA and CDR2 is FQGTGA. V was trimmed by 2 bases and J by 4 bases, leaving 10 bases between them. This chain's CDR3 is CASSLLSGSDTQYF. The CDR3 bases are TGTGCCAGCAGCTTACTATCCGGGTCAGATACGCAGTATTTT.

J is TRBJ1-1 and V is TRBV10-3, with D possibly being TRBD1 (6 bases). V was clipped by 7 bases and J by 3 bases, with 12 bases between them. This CDR3 is 13 amino acids long. CDR1 and CDR2 (germline): ENHRY, SYGVKD. The CDR3 region has the DNA TGTGCCATCACCCAGACAGGAGACACTGAAGCTTTCTTT. Encoded protein: CAITQTGDTEAFF.